One sample yielded the 26 T cell receptor beta chains listed below, sequenced in a study of blood T cell repertoires in COVID-19 (dated by TCRdb to 2018 to 2021). Library preparation was by the immunoSEQ multiplex PCR assay. TCRdb took over this immuneACCESS table, retaining in-frame rearrangements with V and J assigned. Such tables are incomplete; in checked studies, under half of the missing clones stem from an unresolved V gene, and the remainder is unexplained. The sample profile shows 300,000 to 450,000 clones; about 85% of them were found once. The ten largest account for 3% to 4% of the sample. Sequencing input: peripheral blood. The receptors here all came from a young woman with acute or convalescent COVID-19.

This chain joins TRBV9 and TRBJ2-7; tentatively, D is TRBD2 (5 bases). CDR3 length: 15 amino acids. Per germline, CDR1 SGDLS and CDR2 YYNGEE. The germline V and J ends were trimmed by 4 bases and 2 bases, with 16 bases remaining between them. CDR3 nucleotide sequence: TGTGCCAGCAGCCGTCTGGGCGGGTTAGCCTACGAGCAGTACTTC. Protein: CASSRLGGLAYEQYF. The full variable domain, its missing parts supplied by reference TRBV9 and TRBJ2-7, is DSGVTQTPKHLITATGQRVTLRCSPRSGDLSVYWYQQSLDQGLQFLIQYYNGEERAKGNILERFSAQQFPDLHSELNLSSLELGDSALYFCASSRLGGLAYEQYFGPGTRLTVT.

V is TRBV5-8 and J is TRBJ2-7, with 9 bases identical to TRBD2. The V segment lost 2 bases and the J segment 6 bases; nucleotides outside the gene matches: 12. The CDR3 has 16 amino acids. Germline-derived CDR1 and CDR2 are SGHTS and YDEGEE. In nucleotides, the CDR3 is TGTGCCAGCAGCTTCCGGACTTCCCGACTAGCGGTCGAGCAGTACTTC. It specifies CASSFRTSRLAVEQYF.

This sequence joins TRBV7-9 and TRBJ2-3; no clear D. Germline V gives CDR1 SEHNR, CDR2 FQNEAQ (reference sequence). The CDR3 loop spans 15 amino acids. The germline V and J ends were trimmed by 1 base and 6 bases, with 14 bases remaining between them. CDR3 in DNA: TGTGCCAGCAGCTTAGTACTTGGCAGGTTCGATACGCAGTATTTT. Protein product: CASSLVLGRFDTQYF.

The rearrangement uses TRBV18 and TRBJ2-2, with a weak D call TRBD1 (6 bases). Germline CDR1 is KGHSH and CDR2 is LQKENI. There are 15 residues in the CDR3. V lost 4 bases to trimming and J lost 0 bases, with 9 bases between them. The DNA for the CDR3 is TGTGCCAGCTCACTAGGGGGTTCGAACACCGGGGAGCTGTTTTTT. It translates to CASSLGGSNTGELFF.

The J gene is TRBJ2-7, the V gene TRBV3-1 (or the pseudogene TRBV3-2); the match to TRBD2 covers 8 bases. Germline V gene lookup returns CDR1 LGHDT and CDR2 YNNKEL (reference sequence). The CDR3 consists of 16 residues. V lost 1 base, J lost 4 bases, and 9 bases stayed unmatched. CDR3 residues: CASSQAIGRASYEQYF. The CDR3 coding sequence is TGTGCCAGCAGCCAAGCGATCGGGAGGGCCAGTTACGAGCAGTACTTC.

V usage is TRBV28 and J usage is TRBJ2-7; 12 bases map to TRBD2. J was trimmed by 3 bases and V by 3 bases; bases with no gene match: 27. The CDR3 totals 23 residues. Germline V lookup: CDR1 MDHEN, CDR2 SYDVKM. CDR3 residues: CASSFGGGGPAGLAGGPGYEQYF. In DNA form, the CDR3 reads TGTGCCAGCAGTTTTGGGGGTGGAGGCCCAGCGGGCCTAGCGGGAGGGCCCGGCTACGAGCAGTACTTC.

The gene calls are TRBV7-9 and TRBJ1-1; the D is unclear. There are 16 residues in the CDR3. The V end was cut by 5 bases, the J end by 1 base, with 17 bases between. The germline V gene encodes CDR1 SEHNR and CDR2 FQNEAQ (reference sequence). CDR3 protein: CASSPKFPGRNTEAFF. As DNA, the CDR3 is TGTGCCAGCAGCCCGAAATTCCCAGGCCGGAACACTGAAGCTTTCTTT.

This clone was observed a single time. The rearrangement uses TRBV12-5 and TRBJ1-6, with D unclear. This CDR3 comprises 13 residues. Trimming cost V 6 bases and J 7 bases, with 10 bases left between them. CDR1 is LGHNT and CDR2 is FRNRAP in the germline V gene. The CDR3: CASGPRENSPLHF. The CDR3, as DNA: TGTGCTAGTGGCCCCCGGGAGAATTCACCCCTCCACTTT.

This chain uses TRBV2 with TRBJ1-5; the D gene is possibly TRBD1 (6 bases). V lost 2 bases, J lost 4 bases, and 9 bases lay in between. In germline, CDR1 is SNHLY, CDR2 FYNNEI. This CDR3 spans 14 amino acids. The chain's CDR3 is CASSEQGRNQPQHF. As DNA, the CDR3 is TGTGCCAGCAGTGAACAGGGGAGAAATCAGCCCCAGCATTTT. The full variable domain, rest sourced from reference TRBV2 and TRBJ1-5, is EPEVTQTPSHQVTQMGQEVILRCVPISNHLYFYWYRQILGQKVEFLVSFYNNEISEKSEIFDDQFSVERPDGSNFTLKIRSTKLEDSAMYFCASSEQGRNQPQHFGDGTRLSIL.

The CDR3 loop is CASSLSRYSNQPQHF. CDR3 coding DNA: TGTGCCAGCAGCTTGTCGAGATATAGCAATCAGCCCCAGCATTTT. The J gene is TRBJ1-5, the V gene TRBV5-6; no clear D gene. The V gene's germline CDR1 is SGHDT and CDR2 YYEEEE. CDR3 length: 15 amino acids. Trimming took off 1 base at V and 0 bases at J, with 8 bases between the two ends.

This clone was counted once. The chain combines TRBV24-1 with TRBJ2-5; 7 positions agree with TRBD1. CDR3 length: 15 amino acids. The germline CDR1 and CDR2 sequences are KGHDR and SFDVKD. Trimming cost V 4 bases and J 2 bases; bases outside gene matches: 6. The CDR3 DNA reads TGTGCCACCAGTGAGAGGACAGGAGCTCAAGAGACCCAGTACTTC. Translation gives CATSERTGAQETQYF.

V gene TRBV7-8 combines with J gene TRBJ2-5; 8 bases line up with TRBD2. The CDR3 is made up of 15 amino acids. Looked up from germline, CDR1 is SGHVS and CDR2 is FQNEAQ. Losses at the gene ends were 1 base for V and 4 bases for J; bases not matched to a gene: 5. In DNA form, the CDR3 reads TGTGCCAGCAGCTTAGACGGGGGGGCCCCAGAGACCCAGTACTTC. This translates into CASSLDGGAPETQYF.

The rearrangement joins TRBV14 to TRBJ2-6, with D possibly being TRBD2 (5 bases). The V end was cut by 2 bases, the J end by 4 bases, with 9 bases between. From germline, CDR1 is SGHDN and CDR2 FVKESK. This CDR3 has 15 amino acids. CDR3 sequence (DNA): TGTGCCAGCAGCCAATCGGGGTCAGGGGCCAACGTCCTGACTTTC. It is translated as CASSQSGSGANVLTF.

This clone was seen just once. The chain couples TRBV13 to TRBJ2-1, with TRBD2 matching 9 bases. The CDR3 contains 16 residues. Germline CDR1 is PRHDT and CDR2 is FYEKMQ (reference sequence). The V gene end was trimmed by 1 base and the J gene end by 5 bases; junction bases not matched to a gene: 6. The CDR3 is CASSLARLAGHNEQFF. CDR3 nucleotides: TGTGCCAGCAGCTTAGCCCGTCTAGCGGGGCACAATGAGCAGTTCTTC.

V usage is TRBV7-9 and J usage is TRBJ1-5, with D possibly being TRBD1 (5 bases). Trimming took 3 bases from V and 9 from J, leaving 12 bases between them. The CDR3 loop spans 13 amino acids. Germline CDR1 SEHNR, CDR2 FQNEAQ (reference sequence). The CDR3 sequence is CASSFDSRGPQHF. For the CDR3, the DNA is TGTGCCAGCAGCTTTGACAGCCGAGGGCCCCAGCATTTT.

The J gene is TRBJ2-3, the V gene TRBV5-6; TRBD1 matches 8 bases. The CDR3 is 16 amino acids. The germline CDR1 and CDR2 sequences are SGHDT and YYEEEE. Trimming cost V 2 bases and J 7 bases; bases outside gene matches: 12. CDR3 protein: CASSFVQGQGTNTQYF. The CDR3 DNA follows: TGTGCCAGCAGCTTCGTCCAAGGACAGGGCACTAATACGCAGTATTTT. Filled out from reference TRBV5-6 and TRBJ2-3, the complete variable domain reads DAGVTQSPTHLIKTRGQQVTLRCSPKSGHDTVSWYQQALGQGPQFIFQYYEEEERQRGNFPDRFSGHQFPNYSSELNVNALLLGDSALYLCASSFVQGQGTNTQYFGPGTRLTVL.

The chain recombines TRBV19 with TRBJ1-5, with D perhaps TRBD1 (6 bases). V was pared by 6 bases and J by 1 base, with 13 bases between. This CDR3 region has 15 residues. CDR1 is LNHDA, CDR2 SQIVND, per germline (reference sequence). CDR3 nucleotides: TGTGCCAGTAGGACGACAGGCCCAAGCAATCAGCCCCAGCATTTT. This encodes CASRTTGPSNQPQHF.

This rearrangement joins TRBV7-9 to TRBJ1-6; TRBD1 might be the D (5 bases). Trimming left V 5 bases short and J 8 bases short, with 16 bases between. The CDR3 sequence is 15 residues long. Germline V gene sequence: CDR1 SEHNR, CDR2 FQNEAQ (reference sequence). The CDR3 spells CASSPAGGRDSPLHF. DNA for the CDR3: TGTGCCAGCAGCCCCGCCGGGGGTCGAGATTCACCCCTCCACTTT.

The J gene is TRBJ2-1, the V gene TRBV7-3; TRBD2 agrees at 16 bases. V was pared by 2 bases and J by 8 bases, with 12 bases of the junction left unmatched. The V gene's germline CDR1 is SGHTA and CDR2 FQGTGA. The CDR3 sequence is 19 residues long. The CDR3 here is CASSLDGTSGRANGDEQFF. DNA of the CDR3: TGTGCCAGCAGCTTAGATGGGACTAGCGGGAGGGCTAATGGGGATGAGCAGTTCTTC.

The rearrangement links TRBV5-6 to TRBJ2-3; the match to TRBD2 covers 9 bases. With V trimmed by 0 bases and J by 4 bases, 3 bases remained unmatched. Germline lookup yields CDR1 SGHDT and CDR2 YYEEEE. The CDR3 has 15 amino acids. Here the CDR3 DNA reads TGTGCCAGCAGCTTGGGCGCGGGAGGGTCAGATACGCAGTATTTT. Its protein is CASSLGAGGSDTQYF.

J is TRBJ1-2 and V is TRBV19, with 10 nucleotides matching TRBD1. V lost 5 bases to trimming and J lost 4 bases; unmatched junction nucleotides: 16. Germline V lookup: CDR1 LNHDA, CDR2 SQIVND (reference sequence). The CDR3 extends over 18 amino acids. Here the CDR3 reads CASSSQAAGTGASYGYTF. In DNA form, the CDR3 reads TGTGCCAGTAGTTCTCAAGCTGCCGGGACAGGGGCGTCCTATGGCTACACCTTC.

The DNA of the CDR3 is TGTGCCACTTCACTCCCCGGCTCCTACAATGAGCAGTTCTTC. The encoded protein is CATSLPGSYNEQFF. V usage is TRBV19 and J usage is TRBJ2-1, with D unclear. Germline loops: CDR1 LNHDA, CDR2 SQIVND (reference sequence). The CDR3 extends over 14 amino acids. Trimming took off 10 bases at V and 0 bases at J, with 13 bases between the two ends.

The table lists this clone with a few counts. The chain uses TRBV7-9 and TRBJ2-7; D not resolved. This CDR3 spans 14 amino acids. Germline lookup yields CDR1 SEHNR and CDR2 FQNEAQ (reference sequence). Trimming stripped 2 bases from V and 0 bases from J, with 8 bases between. CDR3 residues: CASSLQVNSYEQYF. CDR3 sequence (DNA): TGTGCCAGCAGCTTACAGGTGAACTCCTACGAGCAGTACTTC.

A few counts support this clone. The chain couples TRBV18 to TRBJ2-4; TRBD1 matches 10 bases. Germline V lookup: CDR1 KGHSH, CDR2 LQKENI. After removal of 3 bases from V and 0 bases from J, the junction contained 11 bases not matched to a gene. The CDR3 is 19 amino acids. The CDR3 region has the DNA TGTGCCAGCTCACCGGGACATGGACAGGGGGGGAAAGCCAAAAACATTCAGTACTTC. It encodes CASSPGHGQGGKAKNIQYF.

This rearrangement joins TRBV11-2 to TRBJ1-2, with TRBD1 matching over 7 bases. Germline values: CDR1 SGHAT, CDR2 FQNNGV. The V segment lost 3 bases and the J segment 5 bases; nucleotides outside the gene matches: 9. The CDR3 has 15 residues. The CDR3 region has the DNA TGTGCCAGCAGCTTTGGTACAGGGGAAGGATATGGCTACACCTTC. Its translation is CASSFGTGEGYGYTF.

Concerning this clone: The same CDR3 can be traced to other DNA sequences in this sample. The rearrangement joins TRBV6-5 to TRBJ1-3, with D perhaps matching TRBD1 (5 bases). The germline V gene encodes CDR1 MNHEY and CDR2 SVGAGI. This CDR3 has 13 amino acids. V was cut by 4 bases and J by 4 bases, with 8 bases left in between. The CDR3 DNA is TGTGCCAGCAGTTTCACAGGAGGAAACACCATATATTTT. This translates into CASSFTGGNTIYF.